These 10 T cell receptor beta chains were all obtained from the same sample, sequenced in a study of blood T cells in healthy people across ages. The use of a sample-barcoded 5' primer and a J-beta primer mix characterized a second PCR of roughly 6 to 11 cycles. TCRdb recomputed calls from the 5' RACE reads with MiXCR, one row per CDR3 protein. The sample holds about 730,000 distinct CDR3 sequences, approximately 39% seen once. Specimen: blood. Receptors originate from a woman aged 60-75 years in good health.

V and J are TRBV3-1 and TRBJ2-1; 9 bases fit TRBD2. The CDR3 covers 15 residues. The germline V gene has CDR1 LGHDT and CDR2 YNNKEL (reference sequence). Trimming removed 1 base from V and 9 bases from J; junction bases left unmatched: 7. The CDR3 nucleotides are TGTGCCAGCAGCCAAGTGGCGGGGGGGGCTCCTGAGCAGTTCTTC. This translates into CASSQVAGGAPEQFF.

The chain combines TRBV3-1 with TRBJ2-3; D not resolved. The CDR3 is 15 amino acids. V was shortened by 5 bases and J by 0 bases, with 12 bases between the two germline ends. Germline V gives CDR1 LGHDT, CDR2 YNNKEL (reference sequence). CDR3 amino acids: CASSETQTSTDTQYF. The CDR3 coding sequence is TGTGCCAGCAGCGAGACTCAAACTAGCACAGATACGCAGTATTTT.

This clonotype appeared a few times. The chain uses TRBV4-2 and TRBJ2-3; D unclear. V lost 1 base and J lost 0, with 8 bases in between. The CDR3 contains 15 residues. Germline V gives CDR1 LGHNA, CDR2 YNFKEQ. The DNA of the CDR3 is TGTGCCAGCAGCCAAGCGGTAACTAGCACAGATACGCAGTATTTT. Residues: CASSQAVTSTDTQYF.

This clonotype was observed a few times. The gene calls are TRBV21-1 and TRBJ1-6; whether TRBD1, the table's D call, matches the DNA was not checked. TRBV21-1 counts as a pseudogene. CDR3 length: 16 residues. CDR3 amino acids: CASSKIRQGVGSPLHF. DNA for the CDR3: TGTGCCAGCAGCAAAATAAGACAGGGGGTCGGATCACCCCTCCACTTT.

The chain employs TRBV28 and TRBJ2-3; D remains ambiguous. The CDR3 runs to 12 residues. Germline CDR1 is MDHEN and CDR2 is SYDVKM. Trimming shortened V by 6 bases and J by 7 bases, and 11 bases separated the two germline ends. CDR3 region: CASSRDSNTQYF. For the CDR3, the DNA is TGTGCCAGCAGCCGCGACTCCAATACGCAGTATTTT.

The chain employs TRBV6-2 or TRBV6-3 and TRBJ2-7; 8 bases match TRBD2. The CDR3 is 14 residues long. Germline lookup yields CDR1 MNHEY and CDR2 SVGEGT. Trimming took 6 bases from V and 6 from J; bases not matched to a gene: 10. In DNA, the CDR3 is TGTGCCAGCAGAACCGGGACTAGTTCTTGCGAGCAGTACTTC. It specifies CASRTGTSSCEQYF.

The V call is TRBV20-1, the J call TRBJ2-1, with 9 positions matching TRBD2. The CDR3 is 15 residues long. With 6 bases clipped from V and 7 bases from J, the junction kept 13 bases outside the gene matches. From germline, CDR1 is DFQATT and CDR2 SNEGSKA (reference sequence). The DNA for the CDR3 is TGCAGTGCCCGATTAGCGGGGGACATACGAAATGAGCAGTTCTTC. It yields the protein CSARLAGDIRNEQFF.

This clonotype was picked up a small number of times. The chain carries TRBV20-1 and TRBJ2-4; D is ambiguous. The DNA end is a closer match to TRBJ2-7, so the J assignment may be wrong. The germline gives CDR1 DFQATT, CDR2 SNEGSKA (reference sequence). The CDR3 has 13 residues. The CDR3 DNA is TGCAGTGCTAGAGGAAGGCGGTCCTACGAGCAGTACTTC. It yields the protein CSARGRRSYEQYF.

The chain carries TRBV10-3 and TRBJ2-5, with D perhaps matching TRBD2 (5 bases). This CDR3 has 13 residues. The V end lost 6 bases, the J end lost 2 bases, and 10 bases lay between the germline ends. Germline V gene data show CDR1 as ENHRY and CDR2 as SYGVKD. The CDR3 DNA sequence: TGTGCCATCAGCGACTATACGCAAGAGACCCAGTACTTC. Translated, it gives CAISDYTQETQYF.

This clonotype was detected a few times. This chain uses TRBV13 with TRBJ2-1; a weak D match, TRBD1 (6 bases). Germline-derived CDR1 and CDR2 are PRHDT and FYEKMQ (reference sequence). The CDR3 length is 16 residues. Trimming pared 5 bases from V and 0 bases from J, leaving 14 bases between. Written as DNA, the CDR3 is TGTGCCAGCAGCCCCCCCGGACAGAGCTCCTACAATGAGCAGTTCTTC. Its protein is CASSPPGQSSYNEQFF.